The rows below give T cell receptor beta chains drawn from one sample of a study of blood T cells in healthy people across ages. MiXCR, run by TCRdb on the 5' RACE reads, gives a single entry per CDR3 protein. The table shows roughly 1 million distinct CDR3 sequences, with roughly a quarter occurring only once. These data also featured in a second study, about T cells of mothers and their children.

What was sequenced was blood. The receptors were gathered from a girl aged 2 to 10 in good health. Both conserved end residues are part of each CDR3. D genes are given only for firm matches. Some rows mark clone size as missing; the rest say once, few, many or name a class of expanded clone.

>TRBJ2-5|-|TRBV3-1|few
TGTGCCAGCACAGTGACAGAAGAAGAGACCCAGTACTTC
CASTVTEEETQYF
>TRBJ2-1|-|TRBV7-8|few
TGTGCCAGCAGCTCGCGAGGGTGGTACTACAATGAGCAGTTCTTC
CASSSRGWYYNEQFF
>TRBJ2-2|-|TRBV7-2|-
TGTGCCAGCAGCTCATCACCTAGGGAGCTGTTTTTT
CASSSSPRELFF
>TRBJ1-2|-|TRBV24-1|-
TGTGCCACCAGTGAGTCCTCTTTGGGTGGCTACACCTTC
CATSESSLGGYTF
>TRBJ2-3|-|TRBV24-1|-
TGTGCCACCAGATCCTCGGGGGATTCCACAGATACGCAGTATTTT
CATRSSGDSTDTQYF
>TRBJ2-7|TRBD2|TRBV10-3|few
TGTGCCATCAGTGAGGGACTAGCGGCCTACGAGCAGTACTTC
CAISEGLAAYEQYF
>TRBJ2-5|-|TRBV29-1|-
TGCAGCGTTGACGAGCGGAACTTGGGGGAGACCCAGTACTTC
CSVDERNLGETQYF
>TRBJ2-7|TRBD1|TRBV6-2/TRBV6-3|-
TGTGCCAGCACCGTCGTCCCCGGGACAGCCTACGAGCAGTACTTC
CASTVVPGTAYEQYF
>TRBJ2-7|TRBD1|TRBV20-1|few
TGCAGTGCTAGATCGCAGACAGGGGGTTTGTACGAGCAGTACTTC
CSARSQTGGLYEQYF
>TRBJ2-3|TRBD1|TRBV20-1|few
TGCAGTGCTAGGGATGGACAGGCTCTGGATACGCAGTATTTT
CSARDGQALDTQYF
>TRBJ2-7|TRBD2|TRBV11-2|-
TGTGCCAGCAGCCTACTGGGGAGGGGAGACTACGAGCAGTACTTC
CASSLLGRGDYEQYF
>TRBJ2-7|-|TRBV4-1|few
TGCGCCAGCAGCCAGGTCATTGTCCTTGGCTCCTACGAGCAGTACTTC
CASSQVIVLGSYEQYF
>TRBJ2-5|-|TRBV4-1|-
TGCGCCAGCAGCCAGGTTGGGACCTCCGCGGAGACCCAGTACTTC
CASSQVGTSAETQYF
>TRBJ2-1|-|TRBV4-3|few
TGCGCCAGCAGCCAAGATCGCGGGACTCCCTCCTACAATGAGCAGTTCTTC
CASSQDRGTPSYNEQFF
>TRBJ2-2|-|TRBV20-1|few
TGCAGTGCTAGAGAAAACAGTAACACCGGGGAGCTGTTTTTT
CSARENSNTGELFF
>TRBJ1-2|-|TRBV6-6|few
TGTGCCAGCAGACGCGGGGGAGACAAGAACTATGGCTACACCTTC
CASRRGGDKNYGYTF
>TRBJ2-5|-|TRBV6-2/TRBV6-3|few
TGTGCCACCCTAGGGGCGGCTTACATCCAAGAGACCCAGTACTTC
CATLGAAYIQETQYF
>TRBJ2-7|-|TRBV7-9|-
TGTGCCAGCAGCCGGGGACCAGGGAACTACGAGCAGTACTTC
CASSRGPGNYEQYF
>TRBJ2-1|TRBD2|TRBV9|-
TGTGCCAGCAGTCCTGGACTAGCGGGATATAATAGTGAGCAGTTCTTC
CASSPGLAGYNSEQFF
>TRBJ1-5|-|TRBV2|-
TGTGCCAGCAGTGGGATCGGAGGACTTCCCAATGATCAGCCCCAGCATTTT
CASSGIGGLPNDQPQHF
>TRBJ2-1|-|TRBV28|-
TGTGCCAGCAGTAAGCAGGGTAATAGTGATGAGCAGTTCTTC
CASSKQGNSDEQFF
>TRBJ1-1|TRBD1|TRBV7-3|-
TGTGCCAGCAGCCGTGGGACAGGCGAGGCGCCTTTCTTT
CASSRGTGEAPFF
>TRBJ1-5|TRBD1|TRBV20-1|few
TGCAGTGCTAGTGGGGGACAGGGTGATATGTATCAGCCCCAGCATTTT
CSASGGQGDMYQPQHF
>TRBJ2-2|-|TRBV4-3|few
TGCGCCAGCAGCCAAAGTAATCTGGCAGGGTCGTACACCGGGGAGCTGTTTTTT
CASSQSNLAGSYTGELFF
>TRBJ2-7|-|TRBV20-1|-
TGCAGTGCTGGCGCCGTCTACGAGCAGTACTTC
CSAGAVYEQYF
>TRBJ2-1|TRBD2|TRBV6-2/TRBV6-3|few
TGTGCCAGCAGTTACCTAGCGGGGGCCCCGAGCTCCTACAATGAGCAGTTCTTC
CASSYLAGAPSSYNEQFF
>TRBJ2-3|TRBD2|TRBV28|-
TGTGCCAGCAGTTTACCAGGGACTAGCGGAATAGATACGCAGTATTTT
CASSLPGTSGIDTQYF
>TRBJ2-5|-|TRBV4-1|-
TGCGCCAGCAGCCAAGTTGTAGCGGAAGAGACCCAGTACTTC
CASSQVVAEETQYF